One and the same sample provided the 6 T cell receptor beta chains below, sequenced in a study of regulatory T cells in long-lasting Graves disease. Specified time point: persistent/refractory GD, antithyroid drugs over 5 years with positive TRAb. Extracted RNA from PBMCs served as the source of the TCR library. HTBI primers from iRepertoire and Arm-PCR of CDR3 regions yielded the TCR beta libraries. TCRdb ran MiXCR on the multiplex PCR reads and lists one entry per CDR3 protein. The profile shows fewer than 600,000 distinct CDR3 sequences, approximately 23% of them singletons. The material was peripheral blood mononuclear cells (PBMCs), obtained when the disease was refractory, from a patient treated with antithyroid drugs. These receptors all come from a female donor with Graves disease.

The rearrangement links TRBV19 to TRBJ1-5; TRBD1 might be the D (5 bases). CDR3 length: 14 amino acids. Germline assignment: CDR1 LNHDA and CDR2 SQIVND (reference sequence). The V end lost 4 bases, the J end lost 2 bases, and 9 bases lay between the germline ends. The CDR3 here is CASSRGEGNQPQHF. DNA for the CDR3: TGTGCCAGTAGTAGGGGGGAAGGCAATCAGCCCCAGCATTTT.

This clonotype was seen a few times. The genes are TRBV9 and TRBJ2-3, with 7 bases that match TRBD1. The CDR3 contains 15 residues. With 5 bases clipped from V and 6 bases from J, the junction kept 12 bases outside the gene matches. Germline V gene sequence: CDR1 SGDLS, CDR2 YYNGEE. The CDR3 loop is CASSVRGQSLDTQYF. Written as DNA, the CDR3 is TGTGCCAGCAGTGTACGGGGACAGTCCCTTGATACGCAGTATTTT.

This clonotype has just a few counts. This sequence joins TRBV11-2 and TRBJ2-4; a possible D gene is TRBD1 (5 bases). This CDR3 contains 15 residues. V was clipped by 0 bases and J by 7 bases, with 13 bases between them. CDR1 and CDR2 (germline): SGHAT, FQNNGV. The CDR3 DNA reads as TGTGCCAGCAGCTTAGACTGGTTAGGGGTGAACATTCAGTACTTC. Its translation is CASSLDWLGVNIQYF.

V is TRBV12-3 or TRBV12-4 and J is TRBJ2-7; TRBD1 agrees at 11 bases. The CDR3 length is 14 residues. The junction had 5 bases not matched to a gene; V was cut back by 5 bases and J by 5 bases. The CDR3 DNA sequence: TGTGCCAGCAGTCGCGGGACAGGGGGTGACGAGCAGTACTTC. It translates to CASSRGTGGDEQYF.

This clonotype was observed a handful of times. The chain combines TRBV20-1 with TRBJ1-6; D remains unclear. This CDR3 comprises 16 residues. Germline CDR1 and CDR2: DFQATT and SNEGSKA (reference sequence). Deletions cut 0 bases from V and 0 bases from J, with 9 bases between. The CDR3 here is CSARESGNSYNSPLHF. The CDR3 DNA reads as TGCAGTGCTAGAGAGTCCGGAAACTCCTATAATTCACCCCTCCACTTT.

This chain joins TRBV4-1 and TRBJ1-4; D is uncertain. From germline, CDR1 is MGHRA and CDR2 YSYEKL. CDR3 length: 12 residues. The V and J ends lost 1 base and 14 bases respectively, with 11 bases between them. For the CDR3, the DNA is TGCGCCAGCAGCCAAGTCGGACGGTATCTGTTTTTT. It specifies CASSQVGRYLFF.